The sequence of this T cell receptor beta chain was determined in a study of shared clonotypes between healthy human individuals. Turning to the study itself: Samples came from a couple of female and a few male donors aged 18 to 49.

Germline V gene data show CDR1 as ENHRY and CDR2 as SYGVKD. The CDR3 contains 15 residues. The junction had 12 bases not matched to a gene; V was cut back by 8 bases and J by 2 bases. Genomic DNA of every subset was divided equally among multiple immunoSEQ plates. As handled by the study authors: ImmunoSEQ gave junction-only sequences without quality scores, so filtering differed. Profiling relied on immunoSEQ multiplex PCR, and the TCRdb table lists in-frame clones only, not all of them. V, J and clone size are taken as reported in that table, and D and trimming were inferred from the DNA itself. The table includes fewer than 650,000 clones, less than 80% detected once. In its sample, this clone was seen a few times.

Sequenced: PBMCs. The sequence derives from a woman in her 40s in good health. Some clones in this sample may be carry-over from other donors' samples. The chain carries TRBV10-3 and TRBJ2-7; 7 positions match TRBD1. DNA of the CDR3: TGTGCCATCTCCCGCGACGGGACAGTAACCTACGAGCAGTACTTC. Protein: CAISRDGTVTYEQYF.